This is a list of T cell receptor beta chains from one sample in a study of low-dose radiotherapy and immunotherapy resistance in tumors. TCRdb re-called the reads through MiXCR, storing one row per CDR3 protein. The top ten hold 0.8% to 1.3% of the sample, which has 80,000 to 95,000 distinct CDR3 sequences, more than 7.5% seen once. The sequencing here drew on PBMCs, taken before treatment. Every receptor here comes from a male donor with prostate cancer. Both conserved end residues are trimmed from each CDR3. The order of the fields is V gene, CDR3 protein.

V gene: TRBV30; CDR3 protein: AWRYGLPLGKNIQY
V gene: TRBV9; CDR3 protein: ASSVGGRVPTGELF
V gene: TRBV4-1; CDR3 protein: ASSRGTGVGNTEAF
V gene: TRBV24-1; CDR3 protein: ATSEPGQGPYNEQF
V gene: TRBV28; CDR3 protein: ASSRGDRDYNEQF
V gene: TRBV20-1; CDR3 protein: SARVGSIAF
V gene: TRBV27; CDR3 protein: ASSLTENSPLH
V gene: TRBV5-1; CDR3 protein: ASSLASINTEAF
V gene: TRBV23-1; CDR3 protein: ASSQPPSDRARGVGSYEQY
V gene: TRBV25-1; CDR3 protein: ASSSTGEGYELADTQY
V gene: TRBV11-2; CDR3 protein: ASSLEGSRGRETQY
V gene: TRBV20-1; CDR3 protein: SARDQTGSALAF
V gene: TRBV6-2/TRBV6-3; CDR3 protein: ASNTKGTDTQY
V gene: TRBV2; CDR3 protein: ASSGGLAGGGETQY
V gene: TRBV11-2; CDR3 protein: ASSFGPLNYEQY
V gene: TRBV14; CDR3 protein: ASSQDIGGSGPDTQY
V gene: TRBV9; CDR3 protein: ASSGTQGAGSPLH
V gene: TRBV28; CDR3 protein: ASSFVLAGVGEQY
V gene: TRBV5-4; CDR3 protein: ASSIQGTSYEQY
V gene: TRBV7-2; CDR3 protein: ASSWSGGSGTGELF
V gene: TRBV5-5; CDR3 protein: ASRTGSNTGELF
V gene: TRBV10-3; CDR3 protein: AISESRGLGTDTQY
V gene: TRBV30; CDR3 protein: AWSVNNEQF
V gene: TRBV28; CDR3 protein: ASTTGLAGAYEQY
V gene: TRBV5-1; CDR3 protein: ASSEGGSNQPQH
V gene: TRBV7-9; CDR3 protein: ASSQGTSATSTYEQY
V gene: TRBV24-1; CDR3 protein: ATSDTPAGTQY
V gene: TRBV2; CDR3 protein: ASTREVYNEQF
V gene: TRBV3-1; CDR3 protein: ASSQGQGLGSPLH
V gene: TRBV18; CDR3 protein: ASSQRQGMGQPQH
V gene: TRBV5-1; CDR3 protein: ASSLGGTPSGANVLT
V gene: TRBV28; CDR3 protein: ASSFQQGTFEKLF
V gene: TRBV28; CDR3 protein: ASSLPAGGYEQY
V gene: TRBV28; CDR3 protein: ASSNPANTGELF
V gene: TRBV6-5; CDR3 protein: ASSQGLAGGQDQETQY
V gene: TRBV20-1; CDR3 protein: SAQDSPDSYEQF
V gene: TRBV29-1; CDR3 protein: SVAGTGGFYEQY